Below are 21 T cell receptor beta chains sequenced from a single sample in a study of patients and donors after allogeneic stem cell transplantation. TCRdb called the RT-PCR reads again in MiXCR, with one record for every CDR3 protein. The sample gives about a million distinct CDR3 sequences, under 20% of which show up once; roughly 6% is in the top ten. The material sequenced was blood, either unsorted or a sorted T cell fraction (not recorded which). The receptors stem from a human donor who was either an allogeneic HSCT recipient or a stem cell or donor lymphocyte infusion donor (not recorded which). It is not recorded whose cells these are; they may come from a transplant donor.

This clonotype was seen more than once but under ten times. The chain employs TRBV5-1 and TRBJ2-1, with D tentatively TRBD2 (6 bases). CDR3 length: 17 residues. Germline CDR1 SGHRS, CDR2 YFSETQ. Deletions cut 0 bases from V and 0 bases from J, with 13 bases between. The CDR3 sequence is CASSLVKPGLSYNEQFF. In DNA form, the CDR3 reads TGCGCCAGCAGCTTGGTCAAACCGGGACTCTCCTACAATGAGCAGTTCTTC.

The chain has TRBV20-1 and TRBJ2-1, with 13 bases fitting TRBD2. The germline CDR1 and CDR2 sequences are DFQATT and SNEGSKA (reference sequence). CDR3 length: 16 residues. V shed 6 bases and J 1 base; nucleotides not matched to a gene: 6. CDR3 in amino acids: CSAKGLAGESYNEQFF. Here the CDR3 DNA reads TGCAGTGCCAAAGGACTAGCGGGGGAATCCTACAATGAGCAGTTCTTC.

This chain links TRBV7-3 with TRBJ2-3, with 10 bases that match TRBD2. The ends lost 5 bases at V and 8 bases at J; junction bases unmatched: 10. The CDR3 is 15 amino acids. From germline, CDR1 is SGHTA and CDR2 FQGTGA. CDR3 sequence: CASSLSGGQRGTQYF. CDR3 DNA: TGTGCCAGCAGCCTTAGCGGGGGGCAGCGGGGTACGCAGTATTTT.

This chain connects TRBV5-4 to TRBJ1-1, with D tentatively TRBD1 (6 bases). CDR1 SGHNT and CDR2 YYREEE come from the germline V gene (reference sequence). The CDR3 spans 14 residues. Trimming took off 4 bases at V and 1 base at J, with 11 bases between the two ends. The CDR3 DNA is TGTGCCAGCAGCCCCAGACAGGCGAACACTGAAGCTTTCTTT. Translating it yields CASSPRQANTEAFF.

In its sample, this clonotype was seen a few times. This chain uses TRBV11-1 with TRBJ1-1; TRBD1 matches at 9 bases. This CDR3 is built from 18 residues. Germline values: CDR1 SGHAT, CDR2 FQDESV (reference sequence). V lost 1 base to trimming and J lost 4 bases; unmatched junction nucleotides: 13. CDR3 residues: CASSLGSGTGGKGTEAFF. The CDR3, as DNA: TGTGCCAGCAGCTTAGGCTCTGGTACAGGGGGCAAGGGCACTGAAGCTTTCTTT.

The chain employs TRBV27 and TRBJ2-7, with D unclear. CDR3 length: 14 residues. Trimming cost V 5 bases and J 6 bases, with 17 bases left between them. The V gene's germline CDR1 is MNHEY and CDR2 SMNVEV (reference sequence). CDR3 coding DNA: TGTGCCAGCAGTCCCGACGAGCTGTTGCGCGAGCAGTACTTC. It encodes CASSPDELLREQYF.

The chain links TRBV2 to TRBJ2-1; D is perhaps TRBD2 (5 bases). Germline V gives CDR1 SNHLY, CDR2 FYNNEI. CDR3 size: 15 residues. Trimming stripped 1 base from V and 3 bases from J, with 10 bases between. DNA for the CDR3: TGTGCCAGCAGTGAAGGTAGCGCCAACTACAATGAGCAGTTCTTC. Its protein is CASSEGSANYNEQFF.

The V gene is TRBV28, the J gene TRBJ1-2; D gene uncertain. CDR3 length: 16 amino acids. V was clipped by 4 bases and J by 6 bases, with 21 bases between them. The germline CDR1 and CDR2 sequences are MDHEN and SYDVKM. The DNA of the CDR3 is TGTGCCAGCAGTTCACCCCTCCGGCCAGCTCGGCATGGCTACACCTTC. Protein: CASSSPLRPARHGYTF.

The table lists this clonotype with many counts. J is TRBJ2-3 and V is TRBV12-3 or TRBV12-4; 7 positions match TRBD1. Unmatched junction bases numbered 6, after V lost 4 bases and J lost 2 bases. This CDR3 comprises 15 residues. The CDR3 nucleotides read TGTGCCAGCAGTTCGACAGGGATAATCACAGATACGCAGTATTTT. This encodes CASSSTGIITDTQYF.

V and J are TRBV2 and TRBJ1-2, with D possibly being TRBD1 (6 bases). The germline gives CDR1 SNHLY, CDR2 FYNNEI. V was pared by 8 bases and J by 6 bases, with 22 bases between. The CDR3 is made up of 15 amino acids. In DNA, the CDR3 is TGTGCCAGCGACTTGTTGGCAGGGGTTAGGCATGGCTACACCTTC. Translating it yields CASDLLAGVRHGYTF.

The V call is TRBV6-1, the J call TRBJ1-5; D perhaps matches TRBD1 (6 bases). The CDR3 spans 15 residues. Germline loops: CDR1 MNHNS, CDR2 SASEGT. Between the trimmed V and J ends, which lost 2 bases and 6 bases, there was a span of 14 bases. The chain's CDR3 is CASSESGAGSQPQHF. CDR3 in DNA: TGTGCCAGCAGTGAATCAGGGGCGGGAAGTCAGCCCCAGCATTTT.

This clonotype was seen a few times. V usage is TRBV9 and J usage is TRBJ2-3, with D hard to call. Germline CDR1 is SGDLS and CDR2 is YYNGEE. The length of the CDR3 is 15 residues. V lost 3 bases and J 2 bases, leaving 13 bases between the germline ends. The CDR3 here is CASSADVPYTDTQYF. DNA of the CDR3: TGTGCCAGCAGCGCGGATGTCCCCTACACAGATACGCAGTATTTT.

This clonotype was observed a handful of times. The V gene is TRBV5-5, the J gene TRBJ2-1, with D perhaps matching TRBD2 (5 bases). This CDR3 is 17 amino acids long. V lost 0 bases and J lost 8, with 21 bases in between. Germline V CDR1 and CDR2: SGHKS, YYEKEE (reference sequence). Written as DNA, the CDR3 is TGTGCCAGCAGCTTGGGAACGAATACTAGGGCTGGCGATGAGCAGTTCTTC. Translated, it gives CASSLGTNTRAGDEQFF.

V gene TRBV4-3 combines with J gene TRBJ2-7; D uncertain. Germline lookup yields CDR1 LGHNA and CDR2 YSLEER. This CDR3 is built from 15 residues. V dropped 1 base and J dropped 0 bases, with 10 bases sitting between them. CDR3 DNA: TGCGCCAGCAGCCAAGTACACGCGAGCTCCTACGAGCAGTACTTC. It encodes CASSQVHASSYEQYF.

V usage is TRBV12-3 or TRBV12-4 and J usage is TRBJ2-3, with a possible D match to TRBD1 (6 bases). V was trimmed by 5 bases and J by 2 bases, leaving 20 bases between them. CDR3 length: 17 residues. The CDR3 loop is CASSPTLRRGPTDTQYF. In DNA form, the CDR3 reads TGTGCCAGCAGTCCTACCCTCCGCAGGGGCCCCACAGATACGCAGTATTTT.

The CDR3 DNA follows: TGTGCCAGCAGCTTGGCCCGGGGGAGGGCCTCTAACTATGGCTACACCTTC. Its translation is CASSLARGRASNYGYTF. This rearrangement joins TRBV7-8 to TRBJ1-2; D perhaps matches TRBD1 (5 bases). V shed 3 bases and J shed 0 bases, with 17 bases lying between them. The CDR3 contains 17 residues. The germline V gene encodes CDR1 SGHVS and CDR2 FQNEAQ.

In DNA form, the CDR3 reads TGTGCCAGCAGCCGGACAGGTTTTTTGAACACTGAAGCTTTCTTT. It specifies CASSRTGFLNTEAFF. The chain has TRBV6-1 and TRBJ1-1, with TRBD1 identical over 7 bases. The CDR3 length is 15 residues. Trimming cost V 6 bases and J 0 bases; bases outside gene matches: 7. Germline V lookup: CDR1 MNHNS, CDR2 SASEGT.

The genes are TRBV5-1 and TRBJ2-7, with 7 bases matching TRBD2. The germline V gene encodes CDR1 SGHRS and CDR2 YFSETQ. V shed 2 bases and J 7 bases; nucleotides not matched to a gene: 9. This CDR3 is built from 14 residues. The CDR3 sequence: CASSFAGGLGEQYF. In DNA, the CDR3 is TGCGCCAGCAGCTTTGCCGGGGGGTTGGGAGAGCAGTACTTC.

V is TRBV12-3 or TRBV12-4 and J is TRBJ2-3; D remains ambiguous. CDR3 length equals 13 residues. Trimming took 3 bases from V and 2 from J, leaving 6 bases between them. The CDR3 DNA follows: TGTGCCAGCAGTTTTCACCTCACAGATACGCAGTATTTT. Translated, it gives CASSFHLTDTQYF.

This clonotype was seen once. The gene calls are TRBV6-1 and TRBJ2-1; 9 bases map to TRBD2. The CDR3 has 16 amino acids. The germline V gene has CDR1 MNHNS and CDR2 SASEGT. The V gene end was trimmed by 7 bases and the J gene end by 3 bases; junction bases not matched to a gene: 10. The CDR3 protein is CASTRVAGDLYNEQFF. The CDR3 DNA follows: TGTGCCAGCACCCGAGTAGCGGGAGACCTCTACAATGAGCAGTTCTTC.

This clonotype was found once. CDR3 region: CASSSWGRPYEQYF. The CDR3, as DNA: TGTGCCAGCAGTTCTTGGGGCAGACCCTACGAGCAGTACTTC. V gene TRBV6-5 combines with J gene TRBJ2-7, with a possible D match to TRBD1 (5 bases). Deletions cut 4 bases from V and 2 bases from J, with 12 bases between. The CDR3 is 14 residues long. From germline, CDR1 is MNHEY and CDR2 SVGAGI.